This T cell receptor (beta chain) is from a study of T-cell reconstitution after alpha-beta-depleted transplantation in children. This clonotype showed up many times. Its antigen remains unknown. Construction of the TCRbeta library involved unique molecular identifiers. Via MiXCR, TCRdb re-called the PCR reads, giving one row per CDR3 protein. The sample yields about 190,000 distinct CDR3 sequences, roughly 11% seen once. V was clipped by 1 base and J by 4 bases, with 10 bases between them. The CDR3 extends over 14 amino acids. Looked up from germline, CDR1 is SEHNR and CDR2 is FQNEAQ (reference sequence). Study-wide results and caveats: There were reportedly several hundred expanded graft clones from which alpha-beta T cells came about two months after transplant. Most T-cell counts and diversity one year after the transplant came from T cells that were newly produced. The high TCRbeta diversity at day 60 in some patients came from surviving recipient T cells and thymic progenitors.

Here the sequenced sample was PBMCs, taken before TCRalphabeta/CD19-depleted stem cell transplant. V usage is TRBV7-9 and J usage is TRBJ1-2; tentatively, D is TRBD1 (5 bases). The sequence came from a boy between 2 and 15 years old with acute myeloid leukemia, due to receive a stem cell transplant. CDR3: CASSLGWDGYGYTF. CDR3 DNA: TGTGCCAGCAGCTTAGGGTGGGACGGCTATGGCTACACCTTC.